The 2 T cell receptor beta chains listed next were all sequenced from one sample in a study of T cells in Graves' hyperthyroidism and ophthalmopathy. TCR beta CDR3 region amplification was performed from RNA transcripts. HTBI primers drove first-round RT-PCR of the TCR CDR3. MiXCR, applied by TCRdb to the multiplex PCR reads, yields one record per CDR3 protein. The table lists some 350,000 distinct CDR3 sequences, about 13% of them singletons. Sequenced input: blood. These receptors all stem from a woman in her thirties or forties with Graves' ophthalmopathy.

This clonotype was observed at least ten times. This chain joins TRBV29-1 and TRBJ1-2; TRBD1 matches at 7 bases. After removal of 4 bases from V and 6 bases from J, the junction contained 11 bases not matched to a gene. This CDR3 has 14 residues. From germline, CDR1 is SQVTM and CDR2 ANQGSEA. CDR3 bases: TGCAGCGTTGGCGGCGTCAGGGGGAAGCATGGCTACACCTTC. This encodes CSVGGVRGKHGYTF.

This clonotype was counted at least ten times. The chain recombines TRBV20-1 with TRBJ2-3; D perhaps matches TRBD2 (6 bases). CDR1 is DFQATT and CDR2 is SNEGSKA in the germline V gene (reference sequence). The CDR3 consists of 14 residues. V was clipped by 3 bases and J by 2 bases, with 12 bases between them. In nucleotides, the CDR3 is TGCAGTGCTAGTAGCGGCCCCTACACAGATACGCAGTATTTT. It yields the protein CSASSGPYTDTQYF.